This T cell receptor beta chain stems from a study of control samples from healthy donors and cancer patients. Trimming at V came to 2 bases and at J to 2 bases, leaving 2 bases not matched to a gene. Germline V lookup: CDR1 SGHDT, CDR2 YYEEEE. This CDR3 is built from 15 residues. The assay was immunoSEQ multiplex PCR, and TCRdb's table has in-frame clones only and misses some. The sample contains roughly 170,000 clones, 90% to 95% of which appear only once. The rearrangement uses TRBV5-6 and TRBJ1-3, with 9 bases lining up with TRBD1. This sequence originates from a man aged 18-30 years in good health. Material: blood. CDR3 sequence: CASSLTGGPGNTIYF. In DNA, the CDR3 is TGTGCCAGCAGCTTAACAGGGGGCCCTGGAAACACCATATATTTT.